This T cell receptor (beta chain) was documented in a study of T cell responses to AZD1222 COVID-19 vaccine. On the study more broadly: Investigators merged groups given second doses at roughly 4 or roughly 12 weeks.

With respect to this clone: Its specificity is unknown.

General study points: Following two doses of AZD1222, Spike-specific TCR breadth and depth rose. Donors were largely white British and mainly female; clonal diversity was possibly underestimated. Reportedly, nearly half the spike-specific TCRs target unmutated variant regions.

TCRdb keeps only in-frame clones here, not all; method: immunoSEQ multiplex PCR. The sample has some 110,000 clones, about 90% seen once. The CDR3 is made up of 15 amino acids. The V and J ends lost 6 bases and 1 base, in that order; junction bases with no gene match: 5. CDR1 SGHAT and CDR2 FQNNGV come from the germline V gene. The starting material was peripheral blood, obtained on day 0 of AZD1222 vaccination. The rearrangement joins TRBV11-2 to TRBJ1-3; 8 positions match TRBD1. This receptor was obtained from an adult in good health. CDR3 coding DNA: TGTGCCAGCAGAGACGACAGGGGTTCTGGAAACACCATATATTTT. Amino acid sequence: CASRDDRGSGNTIYF.